The present T cell receptor (beta chain) was sequenced within a study of cytotoxic CD8 clonotypes in ibrutinib-treated CLL. General study findings and limits: Circulating CD8+ T-cell counts were tracked by baseline clonality, which exceeded that of age-matched healthy donors.

Remarks on this clone: The antigen is unknown.

Some clones are missing from TCRdb's copy, which holds only in-frame ones; the method was immunoSEQ multiplex PCR. The table records around 20,000 clones, 81% of them present only once. This clonotype was sampled from a human donor with chronic lymphocytic leukemia. This specimen consisted of PBMCs, obtained before ibrutinib treatment.

CDR3 sequence (DNA): TGTGCCAGCAGCCTAGGGGAGGGAGTTGGCCAAGAGACCCAGTACTTC. Its protein product is CASSLGEGVGQETQYF. The V gene is TRBV9, the J gene TRBJ2-5, with TRBD2 matching over 7 bases. The V gene's germline CDR1 is SGDLS and CDR2 YYNGEE. The CDR3 is 16 amino acids. V dropped 4 bases and J dropped 1; count of bases not matched to a gene: 10.